This TCR beta chain is from a study of shared clonotypes between healthy human individuals. Whole-study context: CD8 memory received one plate per donor, CD8 naive two, CD4 memory three and CD4 naive three. Regarding the study as a whole: Owing to a small donor count, the genetic and exposure-history diversity represented was limited. The study found about 4.6% of naive CD4 clonotypes shared across four donors.

V lost 4 bases to trimming and J lost 5 bases, with 17 bases between them. The CDR3 sequence is 15 residues long. Germline CDR1 and CDR2: MGHRA and YSYEKL. The protocol was immunoSEQ multiplex PCR, while the TCRdb copy is restricted to in-frame clones and leaves out a portion. The sample lists some 2.1 million clones, about 95% occurring once. The naive CD8 subset, CD45RO-negative cells positively selected for CCR7, excluded terminally differentiated effector memory CD45RA+ cells. Within Nashville, Tennessee resided all donors, each a Caucasian adult. As concerns this clone: The antigen is undetermined.

The sequencing input was naive CD8+ T cells sorted from blood. The receptor's source is a man aged 18 to 29 in good health. The chain combines TRBV4-1 with TRBJ2-5; D is perhaps TRBD1 (6 bases). This chain's CDR3 is CASSPYGVRGETQYF. Here the CDR3 DNA reads TGCGCCAGCAGCCCCTACGGAGTTAGGGGGGAGACCCAGTACTTC.